Listed here is a single T cell receptor beta chain. Per the authors' pipeline: Amplification from reference gene primers served as the basis for estimated nucleated cell counts. TCRdb's table, derived via immunoSEQ multiplex PCR, lists solely in-frame clones and lacks some. D and trimming were read from the DNA, whereas the V and J calls and clone size are those reported in that table. The table includes 100,000 to 150,000 clones, around 83% detected once. V was clipped by 5 bases and J by 8 bases; unmatched bases: 13. CDR3 length: 15 amino acids. The germline V gene encodes CDR1 SGHAT and CDR2 FQNNGV. The sample is drawn from a study of blood T cell repertoires in COVID-19. Overall study context: Some COVID-19 samples were acute and others convalescent; all came from the United States, Italy and Spain. Nucleic acid was either cDNA or gDNA, and it came from T cells, B-cell-depleted T cells, or PBMCs.

The material sequenced was peripheral blood. The chain is built from TRBV11-2 and TRBJ1-2, with TRBD1 matching over 8 bases. The sequence derives from a man aged 40-50 years with active or convalescent COVID-19. The CDR3 DNA follows: TGTGCCAGCAGCGAACAAGCAGGGGGCTTAGGCGGCTACACCTTC. Amino acids: CASSEQAGGLGGYTF.